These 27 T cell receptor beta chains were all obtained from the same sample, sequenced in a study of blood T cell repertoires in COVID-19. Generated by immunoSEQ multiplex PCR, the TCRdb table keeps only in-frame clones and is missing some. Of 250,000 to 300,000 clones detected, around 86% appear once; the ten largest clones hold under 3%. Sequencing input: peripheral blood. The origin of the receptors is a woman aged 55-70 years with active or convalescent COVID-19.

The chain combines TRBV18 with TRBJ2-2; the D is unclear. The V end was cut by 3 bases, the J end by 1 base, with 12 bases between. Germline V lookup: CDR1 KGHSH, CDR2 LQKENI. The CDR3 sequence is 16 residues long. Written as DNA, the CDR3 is TGTGCCAGCTCACCGCCCGCCGCGCAGAACACCGGGGAGCTGTTTTTT. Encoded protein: CASSPPAAQNTGELFF.

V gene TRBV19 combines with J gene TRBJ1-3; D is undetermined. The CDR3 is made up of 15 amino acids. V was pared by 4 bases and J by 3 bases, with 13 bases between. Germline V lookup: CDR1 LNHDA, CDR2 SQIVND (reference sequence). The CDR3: CASSNGMLVGNTIYF. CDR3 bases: TGTGCCAGTAGTAACGGGATGCTGGTTGGAAACACCATATATTTT.

CDR3 region: CASSGSGGISDTQYF. In DNA form, the CDR3 reads TGTGCCAGCAGCGGCAGCGGGGGGATATCGGATACGCAGTATTTT. The genes are TRBV7-3 and TRBJ2-3, with 9 bases that match TRBD2. Germline-derived CDR1 and CDR2 are SGHTA and FQGTGA. CDR3 size: 15 residues. V lost 5 bases to trimming and J lost 6 bases; unmatched junction nucleotides: 9.

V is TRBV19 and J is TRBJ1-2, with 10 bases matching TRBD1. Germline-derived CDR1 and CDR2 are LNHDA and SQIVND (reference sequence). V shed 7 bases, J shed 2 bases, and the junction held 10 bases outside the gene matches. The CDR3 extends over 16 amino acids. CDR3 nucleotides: TGTGCCAGTACCCATCCCCGGGACAGGGGCAACTATGGCTACACCTTC. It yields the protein CASTHPRDRGNYGYTF.

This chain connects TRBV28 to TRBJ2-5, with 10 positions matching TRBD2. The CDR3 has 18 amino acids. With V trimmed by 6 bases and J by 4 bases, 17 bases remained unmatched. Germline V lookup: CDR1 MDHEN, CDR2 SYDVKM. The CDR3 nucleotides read TGTGCCAGCAGCCTTGCGGGGGTTAGCGGGGGGCCAGGAGAGACCCAGTACTTC. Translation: CASSLAGVSGGPGETQYF.

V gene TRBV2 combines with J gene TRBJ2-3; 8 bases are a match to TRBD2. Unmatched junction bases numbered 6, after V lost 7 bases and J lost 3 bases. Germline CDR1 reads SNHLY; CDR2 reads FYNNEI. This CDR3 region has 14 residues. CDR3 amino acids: CASTGGRSTDTQYF. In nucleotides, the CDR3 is TGTGCCAGCACGGGGGGGCGTTCGACAGATACGCAGTATTTT.

DNA of the CDR3: TGTGCCAGCAGCCTTATCACAGGGGGGAATTTGAATGGCTACACCTTC. This sequence encodes CASSLITGGNLNGYTF. The V gene is TRBV11-2, the J gene TRBJ1-2; 8 bases are shared with TRBD1. Germline trimming cut 5 bases from V and 6 bases from J; bases unmatched to any gene: 14. In germline, CDR1 is SGHAT, CDR2 FQNNGV. The CDR3 extends over 16 amino acids.

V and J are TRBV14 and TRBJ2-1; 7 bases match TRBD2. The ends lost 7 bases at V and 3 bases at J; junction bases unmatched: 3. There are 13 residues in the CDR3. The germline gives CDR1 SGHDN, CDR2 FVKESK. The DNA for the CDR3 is TGTGCCAGCAAAGGGAGGGACTACAATGAGCAGTTCTTC. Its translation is CASKGRDYNEQFF.

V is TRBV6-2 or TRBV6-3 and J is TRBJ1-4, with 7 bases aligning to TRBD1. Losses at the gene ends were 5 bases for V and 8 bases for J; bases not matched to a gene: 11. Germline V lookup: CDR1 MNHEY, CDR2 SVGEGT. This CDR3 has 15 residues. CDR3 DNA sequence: TGTGCCAGCAGTGACCCCCACAGGGGCGAGGAAAAACTGTTTTTT. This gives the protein CASSDPHRGEEKLFF.

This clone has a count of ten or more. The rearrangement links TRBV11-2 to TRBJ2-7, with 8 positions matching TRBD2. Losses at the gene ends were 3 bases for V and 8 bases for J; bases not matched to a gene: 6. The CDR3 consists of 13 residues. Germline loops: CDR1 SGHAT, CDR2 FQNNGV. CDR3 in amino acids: CASSFGTSFQQYF. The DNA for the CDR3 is TGTGCCAGCAGCTTCGGGACTAGTTTTCAGCAGTACTTC.

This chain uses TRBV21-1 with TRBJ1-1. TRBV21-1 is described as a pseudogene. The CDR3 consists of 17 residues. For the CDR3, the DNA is TGTGCCAGCAGCAAAGCACCCCAATCCTACGAGAACACTGAAGCTTTCTTT. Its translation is CASSKAPQSYENTEAFF.

The CDR3 loop is CASSPPGRKRVAGNTGELFF. The CDR3 bases are TGCGCCAGCAGCCCGCCGGGAAGGAAGAGAGTAGCGGGGAACACCGGGGAGCTGTTTTTT. The rearrangement joins TRBV4-1 to TRBJ2-2; the match to TRBD2 covers 7 bases. Germline loops: CDR1 MGHRA, CDR2 YSYEKL. This CDR3 is 20 amino acids long. With V trimmed by 4 bases and J by 1 base, 18 bases remained unmatched.

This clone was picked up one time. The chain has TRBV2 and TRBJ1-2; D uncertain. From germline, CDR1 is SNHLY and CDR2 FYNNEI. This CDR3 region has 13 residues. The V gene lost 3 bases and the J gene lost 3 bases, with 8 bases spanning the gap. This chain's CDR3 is CASSENPDYGYTF. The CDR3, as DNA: TGTGCCAGCAGTGAGAACCCGGACTATGGCTACACCTTC.

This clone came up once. The CDR3 here is CASSPTRGLGEQFF. As DNA, the CDR3 is TGCGCCAGCAGTCCGACGCGGGGATTAGGGGAGCAGTTCTTC. The rearrangement links TRBV5-1 to TRBJ2-1, with a weak D call TRBD2 (6 bases). The ends were cut back, 5 bases at V and 10 bases at J, with 19 bases in the middle. The CDR3 sequence is 14 residues long. The germline V gene encodes CDR1 SGHRS and CDR2 YFSETQ.

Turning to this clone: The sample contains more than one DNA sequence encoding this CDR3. CDR3 in DNA: TGTGCCAGCAGCCAAGATCGGGAGACCCAGTACTTC. Translation: CASSQDRETQYF. This sequence joins TRBV3-1 (or the pseudogene TRBV3-2) and TRBJ2-5, with D unclear. CDR3 length: 12 amino acids. The germline gives CDR1 LGHDT, CDR2 YNNKEL (reference sequence). Trimming stripped 0 bases from V and 5 bases from J, with 4 bases between.

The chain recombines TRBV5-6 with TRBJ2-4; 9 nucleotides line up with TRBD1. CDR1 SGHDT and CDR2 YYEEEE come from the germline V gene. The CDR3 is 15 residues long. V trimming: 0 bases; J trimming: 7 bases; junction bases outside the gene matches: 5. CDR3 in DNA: TGTGCCAGCAGCTTGGCGCGACAGGGGGTTAACATTCAGTACTTC. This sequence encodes CASSLARQGVNIQYF. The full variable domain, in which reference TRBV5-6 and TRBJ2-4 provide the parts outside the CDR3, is DAGVTQSPTHLIKTRGQQVTLRCSPKSGHDTVSWYQQALGQGPQFIFQYYEEEERQRGNFPDRFSGHQFPNYSSELNVNALLLGDSALYLCASSLARQGVNIQYFGAGTRLSVL.

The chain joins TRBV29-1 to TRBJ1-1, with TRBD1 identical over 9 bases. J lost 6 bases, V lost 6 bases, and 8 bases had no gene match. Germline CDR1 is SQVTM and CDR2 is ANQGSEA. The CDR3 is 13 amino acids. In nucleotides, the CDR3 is TGCAGCGTCTCCGGGACAGGGAGCCCTGAAGCTTTCTTT. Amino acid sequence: CSVSGTGSPEAFF.

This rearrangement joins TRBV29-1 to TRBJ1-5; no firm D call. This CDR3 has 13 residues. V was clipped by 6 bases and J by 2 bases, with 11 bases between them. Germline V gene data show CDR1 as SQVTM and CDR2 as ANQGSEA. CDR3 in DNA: TGCAGCGTCAAACTTGTAGGCAATCAGCCCCAGCATTTT. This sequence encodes CSVKLVGNQPQHF.

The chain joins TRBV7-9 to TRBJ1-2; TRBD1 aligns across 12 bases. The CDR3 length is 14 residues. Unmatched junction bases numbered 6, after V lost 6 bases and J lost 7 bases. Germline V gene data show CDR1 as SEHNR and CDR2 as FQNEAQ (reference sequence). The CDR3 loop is CASRSGQGAFGYTF. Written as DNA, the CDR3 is TGTGCCAGCAGATCGGGACAGGGGGCATTTGGCTACACCTTC.

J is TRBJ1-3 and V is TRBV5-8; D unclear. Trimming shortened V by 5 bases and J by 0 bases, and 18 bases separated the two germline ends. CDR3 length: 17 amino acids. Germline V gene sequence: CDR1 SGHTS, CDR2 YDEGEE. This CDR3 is CASSLGLGPYSGNTIYF. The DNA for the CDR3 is TGTGCCAGCAGTTTAGGACTTGGCCCCTACTCTGGAAACACCATATATTTT.

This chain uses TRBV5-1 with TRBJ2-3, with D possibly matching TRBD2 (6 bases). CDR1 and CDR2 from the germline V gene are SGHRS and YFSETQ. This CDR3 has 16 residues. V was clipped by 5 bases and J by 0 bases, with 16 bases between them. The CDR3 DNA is TGCGCCAGCAGGCGTCGTGGCGGGGAGAGCACAGATACGCAGTATTTT. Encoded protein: CASRRRGGESTDTQYF. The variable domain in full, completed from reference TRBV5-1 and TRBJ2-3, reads KAGVTQTPRYLIKTRGQQVTLSCSPISGHRSVSWYQQTPGQGLQFLFEYFSETQRNKGNFPGRFSGRQFSNSRSEMNVSTLELGDSALYLCASRRRGGESTDTQYFGPGTRLTVL.

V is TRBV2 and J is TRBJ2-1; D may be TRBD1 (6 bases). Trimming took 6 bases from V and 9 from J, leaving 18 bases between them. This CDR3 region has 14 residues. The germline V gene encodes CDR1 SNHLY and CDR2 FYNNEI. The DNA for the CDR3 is TGTGCCAGCAGGGAATATACAGGGTCCGGTGAGCAGTTCTTC. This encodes CASREYTGSGEQFF.

CDR3 protein: CASSDPRQGAGTGELFF. CDR3 nucleotides: TGTGCCAGCAGCGACCCCCGACAGGGGGCAGGCACCGGGGAGCTGTTTTTT. The rearrangement uses TRBV9 and TRBJ2-2; 10 bases map to TRBD1. The CDR3 is 17 residues long. V lost 3 bases to trimming and J lost 4 bases; unmatched junction nucleotides: 9. Germline CDR1 SGDLS, CDR2 YYNGEE.

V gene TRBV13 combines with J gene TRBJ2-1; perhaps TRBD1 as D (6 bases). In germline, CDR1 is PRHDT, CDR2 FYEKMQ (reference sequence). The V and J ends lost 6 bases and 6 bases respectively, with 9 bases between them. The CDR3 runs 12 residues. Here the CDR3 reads CASRGATNEQFF. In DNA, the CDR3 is TGTGCCAGCAGGGGGGCAACCAATGAGCAGTTCTTC.

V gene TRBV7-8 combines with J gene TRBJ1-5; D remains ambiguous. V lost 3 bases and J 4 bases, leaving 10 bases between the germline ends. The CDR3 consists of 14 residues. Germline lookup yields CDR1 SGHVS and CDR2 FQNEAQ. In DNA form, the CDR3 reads TGTGCCAGCAGCTTTCTAAGTCGTAATCAGCCCCAGCATTTT. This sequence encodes CASSFLSRNQPQHF.

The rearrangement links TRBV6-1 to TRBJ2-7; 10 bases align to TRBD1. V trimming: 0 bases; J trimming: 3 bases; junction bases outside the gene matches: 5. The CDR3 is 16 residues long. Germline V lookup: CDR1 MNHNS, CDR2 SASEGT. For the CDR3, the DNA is TGTGCCAGCAGTGAAGCGGCCGGGACAGGGGACTACGAGCAGTACTTC. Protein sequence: CASSEAAGTGDYEQYF.

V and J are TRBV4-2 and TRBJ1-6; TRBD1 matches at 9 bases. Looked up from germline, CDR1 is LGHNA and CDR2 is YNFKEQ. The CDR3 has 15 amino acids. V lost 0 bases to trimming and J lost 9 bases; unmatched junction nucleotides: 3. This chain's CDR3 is CASSQEDRGRSPLHF. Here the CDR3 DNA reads TGTGCCAGCAGCCAAGAGGACAGGGGTCGTTCACCCCTCCACTTT.